Listed here are 24 T cell receptor beta chains from one sample, sequenced in a study of cytomegalovirus exposure and HLA in healthy donors. This PCR relied on a set of 60 Vbeta primers and 13 Jbeta primers. Some clones are missing from TCRdb's copy, which holds only in-frame ones; the method was immunoSEQ multiplex PCR. The repertoire holds roughly 80,000 clones, with approximately 84% as singletons. The source material was PBMCs. The receptor source for this set is a woman aged 45 to 65 in good health and CMV-seronegative.

This chain uses TRBV7-2 with TRBJ2-1; D is ambiguous. The CDR3 totals 14 residues. The ends were cut back, 1 base at V and 6 bases at J, with 10 bases in the middle. Looked up from germline, CDR1 is SGHTA and CDR2 is FQGNSA. The CDR3 DNA reads as TGTGCCAGCAGCTTAGTTGCTTACAGCAATGAGCAGTTCTTC. Translated: CASSLVAYSNEQFF.

The chain employs TRBV19 and TRBJ2-7; TRBD1 might be the D (5 bases). This CDR3 has 14 amino acids. Germline values: CDR1 LNHDA, CDR2 SQIVND (reference sequence). V was cut by 5 bases and J by 2 bases, with 13 bases left in between. The CDR3: CASSLQGTTYEQYF. The CDR3 DNA reads as TGTGCCAGTAGTCTCCAGGGAACCACCTACGAGCAGTACTTC.

The rearrangement links TRBV7-9 to TRBJ2-1; D unresolved. With 5 bases removed from V and 7 bases from J, the gap between germline ends came to 18 bases. Per germline, CDR1 SEHNR and CDR2 FQNEAQ (reference sequence). The CDR3 spans 15 residues. CDR3 coding DNA: TGTGCCAGCAGCCCTCCTACCCACTATCCTAATGAGCAGTTCTTC. It specifies CASSPPTHYPNEQFF.

The J gene is TRBJ1-1, the V gene TRBV4-1; D is possibly TRBD1 (6 bases). V was clipped by 3 bases and J by 0 bases, with 11 bases between them. The CDR3 is 15 amino acids. Germline loops: CDR1 MGHRA, CDR2 YSYEKL. This chain's CDR3 is CASSHEDRMNTEAFF. The CDR3 DNA follows: TGCGCCAGCAGCCACGAGGACAGAATGAACACTGAAGCTTTCTTT.

This clone has a single count. This CDR3 is CASSLGAVATNEKLFF. CDR3 DNA: TGTGCCAGCAGCTTGGGGGCAGTTGCAACTAATGAAAAACTGTTTTTT. The chain recombines TRBV7-9 with TRBJ1-4; possibly TRBD1 for D (6 bases). Germline CDR1 and CDR2: SEHNR and FQNEAQ (reference sequence). This CDR3 spans 16 amino acids. Trimming left V 3 bases short and J 0 bases short, with 11 bases between.

As DNA, the CDR3 is TGTGCCAGCAGCGAACTAGCGCAGGGAACCCAGTACTTC. This sequence encodes CASSELAQGTQYF. V is TRBV11-3 and J is TRBJ2-5; 7 nucleotides agree with TRBD2. CDR3 length equals 13 residues. With V trimmed by 5 bases and J by 8 bases, 8 bases remained unmatched. Germline values: CDR1 SGHNT, CDR2 YENEEA.

The rearrangement joins TRBV5-1 to TRBJ2-1, with TRBD2 matching 11 bases. CDR3 length equals 15 residues. Germline lookup yields CDR1 SGHRS and CDR2 YFSETQ. The J segment lost 4 bases and the V segment lost 3 bases, leaving 3 bases of the junction unmatched. For the CDR3, the DNA is TGCGCCAGCAGCTGGACTAGCGGGCTATACAATGAGCAGTTCTTC. It specifies CASSWTSGLYNEQFF.

The chain combines TRBV7-9 with TRBJ2-7, with 7 positions matching TRBD1. This CDR3 region has 17 residues. In germline, CDR1 is SEHNR, CDR2 FQNEAQ (reference sequence). Trimming took 1 base from V and 5 from J; bases not matched to a gene: 14. The CDR3 reads CASSLERGRQGFNEQYF. The DNA for the CDR3 is TGTGCCAGCAGCTTAGAGAGGGGGCGGCAGGGTTTCAACGAGCAGTACTTC.

This clone was seen only a few times. The rearrangement uses TRBV19 and TRBJ2-1, with TRBD2 matching over 12 bases. The CDR3 sequence is 15 residues long. CDR1 and CDR2 (germline): LNHDA, SQIVND (reference sequence). V was clipped by 6 bases and J by 4 bases; unmatched bases: 4. In nucleotides, the CDR3 is TGTGCCAGTAGCCAGACTAGCGGGAGTTACAATGAGCAGTTCTTC. Amino acids: CASSQTSGSYNEQFF.

The V and J genes are TRBV2 and TRBJ2-3; D not certain. Germline V lookup: CDR1 SNHLY, CDR2 FYNNEI. Trimming took 4 bases from V and 4 from J, leaving 6 bases between them. The CDR3 consists of 12 residues. This CDR3 is CASSGEADTQYF. Written as DNA, the CDR3 is TGTGCCAGCAGTGGAGAGGCAGATACGCAGTATTTT. The full variable domain, rest sourced from reference TRBV2 and TRBJ2-3, is EPEVTQTPSHQVTQMGQEVILRCVPISNHLYFYWYRQILGQKVEFLVSFYNNEISEKSEIFDDQFSVERPDGSNFTLKIRSTKLEDSAMYFCASSGEADTQYFGPGTRLTVL.

The chain is built from TRBV29-1 and TRBJ1-2, with 9 nucleotides matching TRBD1. V dropped 5 bases and J dropped 0; count of bases not matched to a gene: 7. This CDR3 is built from 15 residues. The germline V gene has CDR1 SQVTM and CDR2 ANQGSEA. CDR3 amino acids: CSVTGTGTSNYGYTF. Here the CDR3 DNA reads TGCAGCGTTACCGGGACAGGGACCTCTAACTATGGCTACACCTTC. The variable domain in full, completed from reference TRBV29-1 and TRBJ1-2, reads SAVISQKPSRDICQRGTSLTIQCQVDSQVTMMFWYRQQPGQSLTLIATANQGSEATYESGFVIDKFPISRPNLTFSTLTVSNMSPEDSSIYLCSVTGTGTSNYGYTFGSGTRLTVV.

The V gene is TRBV2, the J gene TRBJ2-2; 8 bases are shared with TRBD1. CDR1 is SNHLY, CDR2 FYNNEI, per germline. The CDR3 loop spans 13 amino acids. The junction had 4 bases not matched to a gene; V was cut back by 8 bases and J by 5 bases. The CDR3 DNA follows: TGTGCCAGCGGACAGGGAAGAACCGGGGAGCTGTTTTTT. The encoded protein is CASGQGRTGELFF.

The gene calls are TRBV30 and TRBJ1-6; D is perhaps TRBD1 (6 bases). The CDR3 contains 13 residues. V was cut by 3 bases and J by 10 bases, with 13 bases left in between. Germline CDR1 reads GTSNPN; CDR2 reads SVGIG (reference sequence). The CDR3 loop is CAWSLQGTSPLHF. The CDR3 DNA sequence: TGTGCCTGGAGCCTACAGGGAACGTCACCCCTCCACTTT.

The rearrangement uses TRBV7-3 and TRBJ2-1, with 10 bases matching TRBD2. V gave up 8 bases and J gave up 13 bases; unmatched junction bases: 11. CDR3 length: 13 amino acids. CDR1 is SGHTA and CDR2 is FQGTGA in the germline V gene. In DNA form, the CDR3 reads TGTGCCAGCGGTCAAGAGGCTAGCGGGAGTCAGTTCTTC. Its translation: CASGQEASGSQFF.

This chain joins TRBV7-9 and TRBJ1-1, with 7 bases identical to TRBD1. Germline loops: CDR1 SEHNR, CDR2 FQNEAQ (reference sequence). The CDR3 contains 15 residues. V shed 5 bases and J 3 bases; nucleotides not matched to a gene: 9. Here the CDR3 DNA reads TGTGCCAGCAGCCCTCCGACAGGGCTGTACACTGAAGCTTTCTTT. It codes for CASSPPTGLYTEAFF.

This sequence joins TRBV7-6 and TRBJ2-3; 8 bases align to TRBD1. The germline gives CDR1 SGHVS, CDR2 FNYEAQ. The CDR3 contains 15 residues. The J segment lost 0 bases and the V segment lost 2 bases, leaving 1 base of the junction unmatched. The CDR3 loop reads CASSLRTGSTDTQYF. The CDR3 region has the DNA TGTGCCAGCAGCTTACGGACAGGGAGCACAGATACGCAGTATTTT.

The sample holds one count of this clone. The rearrangement joins TRBV19 to TRBJ2-1; possible D gene TRBD1, 5 bases. CDR1 and CDR2 from the germline V gene are LNHDA and SQIVND (reference sequence). Trimming cost V 5 bases and J 9 bases, with 11 bases left between them. The CDR3 sequence is 12 residues long. For the CDR3, the DNA is TGTGCCAGTAGTCCAGGGTTGGGTGAGCAGTTCTTC. This translates into CASSPGLGEQFF.

CDR3 sequence: CASSVVAADTDTQYF. As DNA, the CDR3 is TGTGCCAGCAGCGTAGTGGCGGCCGACACAGATACGCAGTATTTT. The chain links TRBV9 to TRBJ2-3; D is unclear. The CDR3 is 15 amino acids. Germline values: CDR1 SGDLS, CDR2 YYNGEE. The germline V and J ends were trimmed by 0 bases and 2 bases, with 10 bases remaining between them.

The chain combines TRBV2 with TRBJ2-2; no clear D. This CDR3 region has 15 residues. Trimming cost V 1 base and J 6 bases, with 12 bases left between them. CDR1 is SNHLY, CDR2 FYNNEI, per germline. The chain's CDR3 is CASSEDILSAGELFF. As DNA, the CDR3 is TGTGCCAGCAGTGAAGATATTCTCAGCGCCGGGGAGCTGTTTTTT. The variable domain in full, with the rest retrieved from reference TRBV2 and TRBJ2-2, is EPEVTQTPSHQVTQMGQEVILRCVPISNHLYFYWYRQILGQKVEFLVSFYNNEISEKSEIFDDQFSVERPDGSNFTLKIRSTKLEDSAMYFCASSEDILSAGELFFGEGSRLTVL.

This sequence joins TRBV6-1 and TRBJ2-1, with 13 bases identical to TRBD2. Germline V gene data show CDR1 as MNHNS and CDR2 as SASEGT. This CDR3 has 16 residues. J gave up 7 bases and V 4 bases, and 7 bases lay outside the gene matches. CDR3 nucleotides: TGTGCCAGCAGTGTCCTGACTAGCGGGGGGATTAATGAGCAGTTCTTC. Amino acids: CASSVLTSGGINEQFF.

The rearrangement joins TRBV18 to TRBJ1-2, with D unclear. The CDR3 consists of 13 residues. Per the germline V gene, CDR1 is KGHSH and CDR2 is LQKENI. The V gene lost 3 bases and the J gene lost 8 bases, with 13 bases spanning the gap. For the CDR3, the DNA is TGTGCCAGCTCACCCGACAAGGAAAGAGGCTACACCTTC. This sequence encodes CASSPDKERGYTF.

As concerns this clone: The same CDR3 is also encoded by other DNA sequences in this sample. The J gene is TRBJ2-7, the V gene TRBV27; a possible D gene is TRBD2 (5 bases). Germline loops: CDR1 MNHEY, CDR2 SMNVEV (reference sequence). With 2 bases removed from V and 8 bases from J, the gap between germline ends came to 19 bases. The CDR3 spans 15 residues. The CDR3 here is CASSLLGSAATKQYF. CDR3 coding DNA: TGTGCCAGCAGTTTACTGGGTAGCGCCGCTACGAAGCAGTACTTC.

This clone was observed once. The chain is built from TRBV7-9 and TRBJ1-5, with 8 bases aligning to TRBD1. The CDR3 is 14 amino acids. Losses at the gene ends were 4 bases for V and 1 base for J; bases not matched to a gene: 0. Looked up from germline, CDR1 is SEHNR and CDR2 is FQNEAQ (reference sequence). For the CDR3, the DNA is TGTGCCAGCAGCTGGGACAGGAGCAATCAGCCCCAGCATTTT. This sequence encodes CASSWDRSNQPQHF.

The CDR3 is CASSRRSSGANVLTF. As DNA, the CDR3 is TGTGCCAGCAGCCGTCGTTCCTCTGGGGCCAACGTCCTGACTTTC. The chain employs TRBV7-2 and TRBJ2-6; D ambiguous. Germline-derived CDR1 and CDR2 are SGHTA and FQGNSA. V lost 5 bases, J lost 0 bases, and 8 bases lay in between. There are 15 residues in the CDR3.